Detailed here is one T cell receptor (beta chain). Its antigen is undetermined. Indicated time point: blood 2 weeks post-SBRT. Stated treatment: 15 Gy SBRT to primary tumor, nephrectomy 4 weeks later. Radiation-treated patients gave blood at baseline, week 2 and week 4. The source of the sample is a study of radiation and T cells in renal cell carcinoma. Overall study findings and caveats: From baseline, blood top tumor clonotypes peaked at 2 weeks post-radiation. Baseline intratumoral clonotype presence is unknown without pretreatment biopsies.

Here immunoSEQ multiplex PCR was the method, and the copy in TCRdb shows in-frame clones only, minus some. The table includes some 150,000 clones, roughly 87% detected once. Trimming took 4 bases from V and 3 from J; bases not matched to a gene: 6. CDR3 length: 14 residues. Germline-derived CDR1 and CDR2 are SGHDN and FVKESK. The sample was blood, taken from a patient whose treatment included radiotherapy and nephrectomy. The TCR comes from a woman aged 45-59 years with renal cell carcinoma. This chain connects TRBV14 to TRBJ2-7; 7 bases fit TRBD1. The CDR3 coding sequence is TGTGCCAGCAGCCCCCGGGACAGAGACTACGAGCAGTACTTC. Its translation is CASSPRDRDYEQYF.